This T cell receptor beta chain was documented in a study of blood T cell repertoires in COVID-19. At the level of the study: There were acute and convalescent COVID-19 samples, and they came from the United States, Italy and Spain.

As handled by the study authors: Nucleated cell number was recorded as an estimate derived from reference gene primer amplification. Assay used: immunoSEQ multiplex PCR; TCRdb lists only in-frame clones, some missing. V and J calls plus clone size are reproduced from that table; the DNA served to infer D and trimming. The sample carries hundreds of thousands of clones, approximately 83% recorded once. The trim removed 3 bases at V and 5 bases at J, leaving 4 bases unmatched. The CDR3 is 14 amino acids. Germline V gives CDR1 MNHEY, CDR2 SMNVEV (reference sequence). Sequencing was carried out using peripheral blood. The clonotype comes from a woman between 40 and 50 years old with active or convalescent COVID-19. V and J are TRBV27 and TRBJ1-2; TRBD1 agrees at 9 bases. CDR3 sequence (DNA): TGTGCCAGCAGTTTGGAACAGGGGGCGTATGGCTACACCTTC. Its protein is CASSLEQGAYGYTF.